This passage covers 27 T cell receptor beta chains from one sample sequenced in a study of early T cells in non-severe SARS-CoV-2 infection. TCRdb re-called the 5' RACE reads with MiXCR, one entry per CDR3 protein. The table lists 26,000 or so distinct CDR3 sequences, less than 6.5% of them singletons. What was sequenced was whole blood. These receptors were collected from an adult who was a healthcare worker with PCR-confirmed SARS-CoV-2 infection or an uninfected control (not recorded which).

This clonotype was found many times. J is TRBJ2-1 and V is TRBV6-6; D gene uncertain. The V and J ends lost 7 bases and 6 bases respectively, with 7 bases between them. This CDR3 contains 11 residues. CDR1 and CDR2 (germline): MNHNY, SVGAGI (reference sequence). The DNA for the CDR3 is TGTGCCAGCACCCGCCTCAATGAGCAGTTCTTC. Protein: CASTRLNEQFF.

There are many counts of this clonotype. The V gene is TRBV20-1, the J gene TRBJ2-7, with 7 bases identical to TRBD1. Germline-derived CDR1 and CDR2 are DFQATT and SNEGSKA (reference sequence). Trimming took 8 bases from V and 0 from J; bases not matched to a gene: 13. This CDR3 has 15 residues. This CDR3 is CSTYNDRDSSYEQYF. CDR3 DNA sequence: TGCAGTACCTACAATGACAGGGATAGCTCCTACGAGCAGTACTTC.

This clonotype was seen ten or more times. The V and J genes are TRBV30 and TRBJ2-1; D gene unclear. The V end was cut by 0 bases, the J end by 6 bases, with 6 bases between. Germline V gene sequence: CDR1 GTSNPN, CDR2 SVGIG (reference sequence). This CDR3 contains 12 residues. As DNA, the CDR3 is TGTGCCTGGAGTGTCAGGATCAATGAGCAGTTCTTC. The encoded protein is CAWSVRINEQFF.

A few counts support this clonotype. In DNA, the CDR3 is TGCAGCGCTACCGGACAGGGGAACACTGAAGCTTTCTTT. This codes for CSATGQGNTEAFF. The rearrangement uses TRBV29-1 and TRBJ1-1; 8 nucleotides line up with TRBD1. Germline V gene lookup returns CDR1 SQVTM and CDR2 ANQGSEA. The V and J ends lost 7 bases and 1 base, in that order; junction bases with no gene match: 5. This CDR3 is 13 amino acids long.

The chain links TRBV7-9 to TRBJ2-2, with D possibly called TRBD1 or TRBD2 (5 bases each). Deletions cut 2 bases from V and 2 bases from J, with 15 bases between. There are 17 residues in the CDR3. The V gene's germline CDR1 is SEHNR and CDR2 FQNEAQ (reference sequence). CDR3 residues: CASSLTPPRGNTGELFF. CDR3 bases: TGTGCCAGCAGCTTAACCCCGCCGAGGGGAAACACCGGGGAGCTGTTTTTT. Based on the CDR3 plus reference TRBV7-9 and TRBJ2-2, the full variable domain is DTGVSQNPRHKITKRGQNVTFRCDPISEHNRLYWYRQTLGQGPEFLTYFQNEAQLEKSRLLSDRFSAERPKGSFSTLEIQRTEQGDSAMYLCASSLTPPRGNTGELFFGEGSRLTVL.

The CDR3 spells CASRAGAGRTDTQYF. The CDR3 coding sequence is TGCGCCAGCCGCGCAGGGGCGGGGCGGACAGATACGCAGTATTTT. The V call is TRBV5-1, the J call TRBJ2-3; either TRBD1 or TRBD2 may fit D (6 bases each). The CDR3 is made up of 15 amino acids. Deletions cut 7 bases from V and 3 bases from J, with 18 bases between. Germline V gene lookup returns CDR1 SGHRS and CDR2 YFSETQ.

This clonotype was seen many times. The chain combines TRBV6-2 or TRBV6-3 with TRBJ2-2; D might be TRBD1 or TRBD2, each matching 5 bases. V lost 2 bases and J 5 bases, leaving 6 bases between the germline ends. CDR1 is MNHEY and CDR2 is SVGEGT in the germline V gene. The CDR3 runs to 13 residues. CDR3 loop: CASSYGGTGELFF. In DNA form, the CDR3 reads TGTGCCAGCAGTTACGGGGGTACCGGGGAGCTGTTTTTT.

V usage is TRBV6-2 or TRBV6-3 and J usage is TRBJ1-1, with no clear D. V lost 2 bases, J lost 1 base, and 2 bases lay in between. CDR3 length: 12 amino acids. Per the germline V gene, CDR1 is MNHEY and CDR2 is SVGEGT. CDR3 region: CASSYRNTEAFF. The CDR3, as DNA: TGTGCCAGCAGTTACAGGAACACTGAAGCTTTCTTT.

The chain is built from TRBV20-1 and TRBJ2-2, with D possibly being TRBD1 (5 bases). Germline V CDR1 and CDR2: DFQATT, SNEGSKA (reference sequence). The germline V and J ends were trimmed by 6 bases and 1 base, with 12 bases remaining between them. The CDR3 sequence is 14 residues long. For the CDR3, the DNA is TGCAGTGCCGCATCGGACAAGAACACCGGGGAGCTGTTTTTT. Translation: CSAASDKNTGELFF.

This clonotype was found a few times. The V call is TRBV4-1, the J call TRBJ2-5; possible D gene TRBD1, 5 bases. Per germline, CDR1 MGHRA and CDR2 YSYEKL. Trimming cost V 0 bases and J 2 bases, with 10 bases left between them. CDR3 length equals 15 residues. The CDR3 nucleotides read TGCGCCAGCAGCCAAGATAGACAGCGACAAGAGACCCAGTACTTC. This gives the protein CASSQDRQRQETQYF.

This clonotype was counted at least ten times. The chain links TRBV11-2 to TRBJ2-3; 9 bases align to TRBD2. V dropped 5 bases and J dropped 4; count of bases not matched to a gene: 7. The CDR3 runs 15 residues. Germline V gene data show CDR1 as SGHAT and CDR2 as FQNNGV. CDR3 sequence: CASSPRTSEADTQYF. CDR3 nucleotides: TGTGCCAGCAGCCCTCGGACTAGCGAGGCAGATACGCAGTATTTT.

Ten or more counts support this clonotype. V gene TRBV5-1 combines with J gene TRBJ2-3; TRBD1 matches 8 bases. The CDR3 runs 14 residues. CDR1 and CDR2 (germline): SGHRS, YFSETQ. Losses at the gene ends were 4 bases for V and 3 bases for J; bases not matched to a gene: 4. In DNA form, the CDR3 reads TGCGCCAGCAGCCGATGGACAGGGACAGATACGCAGTATTTT. Translating it yields CASSRWTGTDTQYF.

This clonotype was counted only a few times. The chain is built from TRBV29-1 and TRBJ2-7; a weak D match, TRBD1 (5 bases). This CDR3 is built from 13 residues. Germline-derived CDR1 and CDR2 are SQVTM and ANQGSEA. The V end was cut by 4 bases, the J end by 3 bases, with 13 bases between. The CDR3 nucleotides are TGCAGCGTTGGGCCAGGGATCAGCTACGAGCAGTACTTC. Protein product: CSVGPGISYEQYF.

This clonotype was observed a few times. The chain carries TRBV6-6 and TRBJ1-3; D ambiguous. Between the trimmed V and J ends, which lost 3 bases and 2 bases, there was a span of 5 bases. Germline assignment: CDR1 MNHNY and CDR2 SVGAGI (reference sequence). This CDR3 is built from 13 residues. CDR3 residues: CASSYNAGNTIYF. The CDR3 region has the DNA TGTGCCAGCAGTTATAATGCTGGAAACACCATATATTTT.

This clonotype was detected many times. This sequence joins TRBV9 and TRBJ2-1; tentative D call: TRBD1 (7 bases). The CDR3 has 13 amino acids. The V end lost 5 bases, the J end lost 9 bases, and 15 bases lay between the germline ends. CDR1 and CDR2 (germline): SGDLS, YYNGEE. CDR3 in DNA: TGTGCCAGCAGTGGGACAGCGGGCGGTGAGCAGTTCTTC. It encodes CASSGTAGGEQFF.

This clonotype was seen repeatedly, ten times or more. The chain has TRBV7-3 and TRBJ2-2, with TRBD1 identical over 7 bases. The length of the CDR3 is 15 residues. The germline V gene encodes CDR1 SGHTA and CDR2 FQGTGA. The J segment lost 4 bases and the V segment lost 5 bases, leaving 7 bases of the junction unmatched. The CDR3 loop is CASSRDRTSTGELFF. The DNA of the CDR3 is TGTGCCAGCAGCCGGGACAGAACCTCCACCGGGGAGCTGTTTTTT.

This clonotype appeared many times. The junction shows a germline mismatch at one end, possibly a read error. V gene TRBV6-6 combines with J gene TRBJ1-1; perhaps TRBD1 as D (6 bases). Germline assignment: CDR1 MNHNY and CDR2 SVGAGI (reference sequence). This CDR3 comprises 14 residues. CDR3 DNA: TGTGCCAGCAGTGACTGGACAGAGAACACTGAAGTTTTCTTT. Its translation is CASSDWTENTEVFF.

Concerning this clonotype: A read error is possible here, since a much larger clone lies one base away. The chain couples TRBV12-3 or TRBV12-4 to TRBJ1-5; D is ambiguous. The CDR3 consists of 13 residues. CDR3: CVSSLGSNQPQHF. The CDR3, as DNA: TGTGTCAGCAGTTTGGGGAGCAATCAGCCCCAGCATTTT.

This clonotype appeared many times. V gene TRBV6-6 combines with J gene TRBJ2-7; 8 positions agree with TRBD2. In germline, CDR1 is MNHNY, CDR2 SVGAGI (reference sequence). This CDR3 contains 12 residues. V lost 9 bases to trimming and J lost 3 bases; unmatched junction nucleotides: 4. CDR3 nucleotide sequence: TGTGCCAGTAAGGGACTAGACTACGAGCAGTACTTC. Its protein product is CASKGLDYEQYF.

The sample holds many counts of this clonotype. The chain employs TRBV6-6 and TRBJ2-2; no firm D call. CDR3 length: 12 amino acids. V lost 1 base and J lost 7, with 4 bases in between. CDR1 and CDR2 (germline): MNHNY, SVGAGI (reference sequence). DNA for the CDR3: TGTGCCAGCAGTTACTGGGGCGGGGAGCTGTTTTTT. It specifies CASSYWGGELFF.

In its sample, this clonotype was seen many times. The chain uses TRBV20-1 and TRBJ1-5, with D tentatively TRBD1 (6 bases). The V gene's germline CDR1 is DFQATT and CDR2 SNEGSKA (reference sequence). V was shortened by 1 base and J by 7 bases, with 11 bases between the two germline ends. The CDR3 is 13 amino acids. In nucleotides, the CDR3 is TGCAGTGCTAGAGGGGGGGGCGGACAGCCCCAGCATTTT. Translating gives CSARGGGGQPQHF.

This clonotype has just a few counts. The chain joins TRBV28 to TRBJ1-4; D is possibly TRBD1 (6 bases). Trimming shortened V by 5 bases and J by 4 bases, and 23 bases separated the two germline ends. The CDR3 extends over 18 amino acids. CDR1 and CDR2 from the germline V gene are MDHEN and SYDVKM. CDR3 protein: CASSTQGILLGGNEKLFF. Written as DNA, the CDR3 is TGTGCCAGCAGTACCCAGGGGATTCTATTAGGCGGTAATGAAAAACTGTTTTTT.

Ten or more counts support this clonotype. The chain links TRBV6-6 to TRBJ1-4; D is possibly TRBD1 (5 bases). Germline-derived CDR1 and CDR2 are MNHNY and SVGAGI (reference sequence). V shed 9 bases and J shed 7 bases, with 18 bases lying between them. This CDR3 has 14 amino acids. The CDR3, as DNA: TGTGCCAGTCTCCCGGGCAGGGCGCGTGAAAAACTGTTTTTT. As protein: CASLPGRAREKLFF.

This clonotype appeared a few times. The V and J genes are TRBV7-2 and TRBJ2-7, with D unclear. Germline V lookup: CDR1 SGHTA, CDR2 FQGNSA. The ends were cut back, 2 bases at V and 0 bases at J, with 5 bases in the middle. The CDR3 runs 13 residues. This chain's CDR3 is CASSLWDSYEQYF. The CDR3 nucleotides are TGTGCCAGCAGCTTATGGGACTCCTACGAGCAGTACTTC.

Many counts were recorded for this clonotype. V and J are TRBV7-2 and TRBJ1-2, with unresolved D. Germline CDR1 and CDR2: SGHTA and FQGNSA. Trimming took 2 bases from V and 4 from J, leaving 11 bases between them. The CDR3 runs 14 residues. The CDR3 loop reads CASSLSTASYGYTF. CDR3 in DNA: TGTGCCAGCAGCTTAAGTACCGCCAGCTATGGCTACACCTTC.

This clonotype was detected many times. The V and J genes are TRBV28 and TRBJ2-1; TRBD2 matches at 9 bases. This CDR3 spans 17 amino acids. In germline, CDR1 is MDHEN, CDR2 SYDVKM. V shed 6 bases and J 7 bases; nucleotides not matched to a gene: 16. The DNA for the CDR3 is TGTGCCAGCAGCATACACCCCTCCGGGACTAGCCAGAATGAGCAGTTCTTC. Residues: CASSIHPSGTSQNEQFF.

This clonotype was detected only a few times. This sequence joins TRBV7-8 and TRBJ1-6; no reliable D call. V lost 1 base and J lost 10, with 8 bases in between. The CDR3 spans 13 residues. The V gene's germline CDR1 is SGHVS and CDR2 FQNEAQ. This chain's CDR3 is CASSLDYESPLHF. As DNA, the CDR3 is TGTGCCAGCAGCTTAGACTACGAGTCACCCCTCCACTTT.